These T cell receptor beta chains were read from a single sample in a study of blood T cells in healthy people across ages. MiXCR, run by TCRdb on the 5' RACE reads, gives a single entry per CDR3 protein. The repertoire holds 1.5 million to 2 million distinct CDR3 sequences, with 30% to 35% as singletons. The sample comprised blood. The source is a woman younger than 45 in good health. Both conserved end residues are part of each CDR3. The D gene is left open where the match is weak. Some rows mark clone size as missing; the rest say once, few, many or name a class of expanded clone.

J: TRBJ1-2
size: .
V: TRBV6-5
D: .
DNA: TGTGCCAGCAGACCCGGGCGACCGTACTATGGCTACACCTTC
CDR3: CASRPGRPYYGYTF

J: TRBJ2-7
size: many
V: TRBV4-1
D: TRBD1
DNA: TGCGCCAGCTGGCAGGGGGTTGGCGAGCAGTACTTC
CDR3: CASWQGVGEQYF

J: TRBJ2-5
size: few
V: TRBV4-1
D: TRBD2
DNA: TGCGCCAGCAGCCACCAGCCCGGGACTAGCGGAGAGACCCAGTACTTC
CDR3: CASSHQPGTSGETQYF

J: TRBJ2-5
size: few
V: TRBV7-3
D: TRBD2
DNA: TGTGCCAGCAGCTTAACCGGACTAGCGGTACAAGAGACCCAGTACTTC
CDR3: CASSLTGLAVQETQYF

J: TRBJ2-5
size: many
V: TRBV20-1
D: .
DNA: TGCAGTGCTAGCCCCTCAGGGTACCAAGAGACCCAGTACTTC
CDR3: CSASPSGYQETQYF

J: TRBJ2-1
size: few
V: TRBV20-1
D: .
DNA: TGCAGTGCTAGAGTTTTGACTAGTTCCTACAATGAGCAGTTCTTC
CDR3: CSARVLTSSYNEQFF

J: TRBJ1-1
size: once
V: TRBV6-1
D: .
DNA: TGTGCCACGGCCGCCCAGGGGTACACTGAAGCTTTCTTT
CDR3: CATAAQGYTEAFF

J: TRBJ1-2
size: .
V: TRBV2
D: TRBD1
DNA: TGTGCCAGCAGTGACCCAGGGGGGGCAGACTATGGCTACACCTTC
CDR3: CASSDPGGADYGYTF

J: TRBJ2-7
size: few
V: TRBV25-1
D: .
DNA: TGTGCCAGCAGTGACCCGCTAGGTAGCGAGCAGTACTTC
CDR3: CASSDPLGSEQYF

J: TRBJ2-1
size: many
V: TRBV29-1
D: TRBD2
DNA: TGCAGCGTTGAAGTTCCCCCTAGCGGCTACAATGAGCAGTTCTTC
CDR3: CSVEVPPSGYNEQFF

J: TRBJ1-5
size: once
V: TRBV2
D: .
DNA: TGTGCCAGCAGAGCCGATTATAGCAATCAGCCCCAGCATTTT
CDR3: CASRADYSNQPQHF

J: TRBJ2-4
size: few
V: TRBV28
D: .
DNA: TGTGCCAGCACCCAGCGGCTAATAGCCAAAAACATTCAGTACTTC
CDR3: CASTQRLIAKNIQYF

J: TRBJ1-2
size: .
V: TRBV5-1
D: .
DNA: TGCGCCAGCACAAGGGACCCAACCGACTATGGCTACACCTTC
CDR3: CASTRDPTDYGYTF

J: TRBJ2-3
size: once
V: TRBV18
D: TRBD1
DNA: TGTGCCAGCTCTCGGACAGGGGGCAAAGATACGCAGTATTTT
CDR3: CASSRTGGKDTQYF

J: TRBJ2-1
size: few
V: TRBV5-1
D: TRBD2
DNA: TGCGCCAGCAGCTTGGATGGGGGGGTATCCTACAATGAGCAGTTCTTC
CDR3: CASSLDGGVSYNEQFF

J: TRBJ2-3
size: many
V: TRBV12-3/TRBV12-4
D: TRBD2
DNA: TGTGCCAGCAGTTTACGCGGGAGTAACACAGATACGCAGTATTTT
CDR3: CASSLRGSNTDTQYF

J: TRBJ2-7
size: .
V: TRBV12-3/TRBV12-4
D: TRBD1
DNA: TGTGCCAGCAGTTTAGCGTGGGGACAGGGTCAATACGAGCAGTACTTC
CDR3: CASSLAWGQGQYEQYF

J: TRBJ2-3
size: .
V: TRBV11-2
D: TRBD2
DNA: TGTGCCAGCAGCTTAGGGGGACTAGCTAGCACAGATACGCAGTATTTT
CDR3: CASSLGGLASTDTQYF

J: TRBJ2-7
size: few
V: TRBV4-1
D: TRBD1
DNA: TGCGCCAGCAGCCCCCGGGACAGCCTATACGAGCAGTACTTC
CDR3: CASSPRDSLYEQYF

J: TRBJ1-5
size: .
V: TRBV6-5
D: .
DNA: TGTGCCAGCAGATCCACAGGGAGGAATCAGCCCCAGCATTTT
CDR3: CASRSTGRNQPQHF

J: TRBJ1-2
size: .
V: TRBV3-1
D: .
DNA: TGTGCCAGCAGCCAAGATCCCAAAGGACCGGACAGCTATGGCTACACCTTC
CDR3: CASSQDPKGPDSYGYTF

J: TRBJ2-1
size: many
V: TRBV5-1
D: TRBD1
DNA: TGCGCCAGCAGCTGGACAGGGGACGAGCAGTTCTTC
CDR3: CASSWTGDEQFF

J: TRBJ2-3
size: .
V: TRBV6-1
D: TRBD2
DNA: TGTGCCAGCAGTGAAGCGCAGTCAGCGGGGTTTAGCACAGATACGCAGTATTTT
CDR3: CASSEAQSAGFSTDTQYF

J: TRBJ2-3
size: few
V: TRBV20-1
D: .
DNA: TGCAGTGCTAGAGATGGAACCGGAGATACGCAGTATTTT
CDR3: CSARDGTGDTQYF

J: TRBJ2-3
size: .
V: TRBV2
D: TRBD1
DNA: TGTGCGATGACCGAGGGGGCAAATCCCGATACGCAGTATTTT
CDR3: CAMTEGANPDTQYF

J: TRBJ1-2
size: few
V: TRBV5-1
D: .
DNA: TGCGCCAGCAGCTTGGGGGACGGCGGGTCGGAGGGCTACACCTTC
CDR3: CASSLGDGGSEGYTF

J: TRBJ2-1
size: many
V: TRBV15
D: TRBD2
DNA: TGTGCCACCAGCAGGTCCTTAGCGGGAGAACGGGGGCAGTTCTTC
CDR3: CATSRSLAGERGQFF

J: TRBJ1-1
size: few
V: TRBV12-3/TRBV12-4
D: .
DNA: TGTGCCAGCACCCCCGGGGTTGGAACTGAAGCTTTCTTT
CDR3: CASTPGVGTEAFF

J: TRBJ2-1
size: .
V: TRBV19
D: .
DNA: TGTGCCAGTACGCCCGCGGTGACCATCAACAATGAGCAGTTCTTC
CDR3: CASTPAVTINNEQFF

J: TRBJ1-2
size: few
V: TRBV3-1
D: .
DNA: TGTGCCAGCAGCCTTACGGGGGCCGGGCATCATGGCTACACCTTC
CDR3: CASSLTGAGHHGYTF

J: TRBJ2-7
size: .
V: TRBV20-1
D: .
DNA: TGCAGTGCTAAGCCGCCGAACAGAGACTACGAGCAGTACTTC
CDR3: CSAKPPNRDYEQYF

J: TRBJ2-5
size: few
V: TRBV3-1
D: TRBD2
DNA: TGTGCCAGCAGCCAAGAGGAGCGGGGGTTCCAAGAGACCCAGTACTTC
CDR3: CASSQEERGFQETQYF

J: TRBJ2-1
size: .
V: TRBV10-3
D: TRBD1
DNA: TGTGCCATCAGTGGAGGGGACAGGGGGCTTGGTGGGCAGTTCTTC
CDR3: CAISGGDRGLGGQFF

J: TRBJ2-1
size: .
V: TRBV7-7
D: .
DNA: TGTGCCAGCAGCCTAGGCCCGTTTGGAGGGGAGTCCATGGACAATGAGCAGTTCTTC
CDR3: CASSLGPFGGESMDNEQFF

J: TRBJ2-1
size: .
V: TRBV3-1
D: .
DNA: TGTGCCAGCAGCCAAGACCGGACCATCCGCTTAATGGATGAGCAGTTCTTC
CDR3: CASSQDRTIRLMDEQFF

J: TRBJ1-1
size: .
V: TRBV3-1
D: .
DNA: TGTGCCAGCAGCCAAACTGACACGGACACTGAAGCTTTCTTT
CDR3: CASSQTDTDTEAFF

J: TRBJ1-1
size: .
V: TRBV10-3
D: TRBD1
DNA: TGTGCCATCAGTGACCGAGGGGGCGTCGGCACTGAAGCTTTCTTT
CDR3: CAISDRGGVGTEAFF